The 23 T cell receptor beta chains below were found in one sample sequenced in a study of shared clonotypes between healthy human individuals. Clones were sequenced by immunoSEQ multiplex PCR, and TCRdb holds only the in-frame ones, with some missing. There are more than 2 million clones in the sample; more than 90% occur only once, and around 0.13% lies in the top ten. The source material was naive CD4+ T cells sorted from blood. Subset noted: CD45RA+ positively selected. All receptors come from a man between 18 and 35 years old in good health.

Regarding this clone: At the DNA level, this CDR3 is encoded by other sequences in the same sample as well. The chain has TRBV19 and TRBJ2-7, with D possibly TRBD1 on 6 matching bases. Trimming stripped 5 bases from V and 0 bases from J, with 11 bases between. CDR1 is LNHDA and CDR2 is SQIVND in the germline V gene (reference sequence). The CDR3 covers 14 residues. The CDR3 DNA reads as TGTGCCAGTAGTGCCGGGACAAACTCCTACGAGCAGTACTTC. Amino acids: CASSAGTNSYEQYF.

The V and J genes are TRBV18 and TRBJ2-6; TRBD1 or TRBD2 may be the D gene (5 bases each). The CDR3 spans 18 residues. Germline V lookup: CDR1 KGHSH, CDR2 LQKENI. V gave up 6 bases and J gave up 0 bases, with 18 bases separating them. The CDR3 DNA follows: TGTGCCAGCTCCCCTTCGGGGCAGGGAAGCTCTGGGGCCAACGTCCTGACTTTC. Its protein product is CASSPSGQGSSGANVLTF.

The chain carries TRBV19 and TRBJ1-4; no firm D call. Germline loops: CDR1 LNHDA, CDR2 SQIVND (reference sequence). The V end was cut by 4 bases, the J end by 4 bases, with 10 bases between. This CDR3 contains 14 residues. As DNA, the CDR3 is TGTGCCAGTAGTACCGGGCCCGGTAATGAAAAACTGTTTTTT. Translated: CASSTGPGNEKLFF.

The chain couples TRBV18 to TRBJ2-7; no clear D. Germline values: CDR1 KGHSH, CDR2 LQKENI. This CDR3 is 12 amino acids long. V lost 6 bases, J lost 3 bases, and 9 bases lay in between. CDR3 amino acids: CASSQSDYEQYF. The CDR3 DNA sequence: TGTGCCAGCTCTCAATCGGACTACGAGCAGTACTTC.

The chain has TRBV27 and TRBJ2-3, with D unresolved. Germline CDR1 reads MNHEY; CDR2 reads SMNVEV (reference sequence). This CDR3 is 15 amino acids long. Trimming shortened V by 7 bases and J by 3 bases, and 17 bases separated the two germline ends. For the CDR3, the DNA is TGTGCCAGCATGAGGTATCGGCCTCTAACAGATACGCAGTATTTT. Its translation is CASMRYRPLTDTQYF.

This rearrangement joins TRBV30 to TRBJ1-4; D gene uncertain. V dropped 1 base and J dropped 7 bases, with 10 bases sitting between them. The CDR3 has 13 residues. Germline CDR1 is GTSNPN and CDR2 is SVGIG (reference sequence). The CDR3 DNA reads as TGTGCCTGGAGTGCTAATCGAGGTGAAAAACTGTTTTTT. It translates to CAWSANRGEKLFF.

V gene TRBV4-1 combines with J gene TRBJ2-7; tentative D call: TRBD2 (7 bases). The CDR3 consists of 15 residues. Trimming stripped 2 bases from V and 2 bases from J, with 13 bases between. Germline lookup yields CDR1 MGHRA and CDR2 YSYEKL. In DNA form, the CDR3 reads TGCGCCAGCAGCCAAACAGGGACTACGGCCTACGAGCAGTACTTC. Protein product: CASSQTGTTAYEQYF.

The V gene is TRBV29-1, the J gene TRBJ2-7, with 8 positions matching TRBD1. CDR1 is SQVTM and CDR2 is ANQGSEA in the germline V gene. CDR3 size: 14 residues. The V segment lost 6 bases and the J segment 2 bases; nucleotides outside the gene matches: 9. CDR3 in amino acids: CSVQLGQGAYEQYF. Here the CDR3 DNA reads TGCAGCGTCCAGCTCGGACAGGGAGCCTACGAGCAGTACTTC.

V gene TRBV12-5 combines with J gene TRBJ2-3; perhaps TRBD2 as D (6 bases). CDR1 LGHNT and CDR2 FRNRAP come from the germline V gene. The CDR3 has 14 residues. The V and J ends lost 3 bases and 1 base respectively, with 8 bases between them. The CDR3 nucleotides are TGTGCTAGTGGTTTATCTAGCGGCACAGATACGCAGTATTTT. Translated, it gives CASGLSSGTDTQYF.

The chain is built from TRBV5-1 and TRBJ2-7; D perhaps matches TRBD1 (5 bases). V lost 0 bases, J lost 3 bases, and 16 bases lay in between. Germline V lookup: CDR1 SGHRS, CDR2 YFSETQ. The CDR3 contains 16 residues. This chain's CDR3 is CASSLGPGFADYEQYF. The CDR3 DNA sequence: TGCGCCAGCAGCTTGGGTCCAGGGTTTGCAGACTACGAGCAGTACTTC. Combining the CDR3 with reference TRBV5-1 and TRBJ2-7 gives the whole variable domain KAGVTQTPRYLIKTRGQQVTLSCSPISGHRSVSWYQQTPGQGLQFLFEYFSETQRNKGNFPGRFSGRQFSNSRSEMNVSTLELGDSALYLCASSLGPGFADYEQYFGPGTRLTVT.

This clone was seen once. CDR3 protein: CASSFRPAASGNTIYF. CDR3 nucleotide sequence: TGTGCCAGCAGCTTCCGGCCCGCGGCCTCTGGAAACACCATATATTTT. This chain connects TRBV7-9 to TRBJ1-3; D call uncertain. The CDR3 is made up of 16 amino acids. CDR1 is SEHNR, CDR2 FQNEAQ, per germline (reference sequence). V was pared by 3 bases and J by 0 bases, with 12 bases between.

This clone was observed a single time. The chain joins TRBV7-2 to TRBJ2-7, with no clear D. Trimming stripped 5 bases from V and 4 bases from J, with 6 bases between. The germline V gene encodes CDR1 SGHTA and CDR2 FQGNSA. The length of the CDR3 is 11 residues. CDR3 coding DNA: TGTGCCAGCAGCATCCGATACGAGCAGTACTTC. It codes for CASSIRYEQYF.

As regards this clone: In the same sample, other DNA sequences code for this CDR3. The V call is TRBV18, the J call TRBJ1-1; D is unclear. V was pared by 3 bases and J by 0 bases, with 5 bases between. Germline values: CDR1 KGHSH, CDR2 LQKENI. This CDR3 comprises 13 residues. CDR3 sequence (DNA): TGTGCCAGCTCACCTGACATGAACACTGAAGCTTTCTTT. Amino acid sequence: CASSPDMNTEAFF.

The chain employs TRBV7-2 and TRBJ1-5; no clear D. CDR1 SGHTA and CDR2 FQGNSA come from the germline V gene. Trimming took off 5 bases at V and 5 bases at J, with 7 bases between the two ends. This CDR3 is built from 12 residues. CDR3 residues: CASSPPHQPQHF. CDR3 in DNA: TGTGCCAGCAGCCCCCCCCATCAGCCCCAGCATTTT.

This clone was seen once. The chain links TRBV29-1 to TRBJ1-2, with D possibly matching TRBD1 (6 bases). Germline loops: CDR1 SQVTM, CDR2 ANQGSEA. V was trimmed by 6 bases and J by 1 base, leaving 12 bases between them. CDR3 length equals 13 residues. CDR3 sequence: CSVSGGFNYGYTF. The CDR3 DNA follows: TGCAGCGTATCGGGGGGCTTTAACTATGGCTACACCTTC.

The sample holds one count of this clone. The chain carries TRBV5-1 and TRBJ2-7; D is possibly TRBD1 or TRBD2 (5 bases each). V lost 3 bases and J lost 1, with 14 bases in between. The germline gives CDR1 SGHRS, CDR2 YFSETQ. The CDR3 contains 15 residues. The CDR3 coding sequence is TGCGCCAGCAGCTCGGGGCAGGTGGAGTCCTACGAGCAGTACTTC. Its translation is CASSSGQVESYEQYF.

The chain links TRBV27 to TRBJ1-2; D not resolved. Germline assignment: CDR1 MNHEY and CDR2 SMNVEV (reference sequence). V lost 3 bases to trimming and J lost 2 bases, with 7 bases between them. The CDR3 totals 13 residues. The CDR3 here is CASSFNGNYGYTF. In nucleotides, the CDR3 is TGTGCCAGCAGTTTTAACGGAAACTATGGCTACACCTTC.

The rearrangement joins TRBV5-6 to TRBJ2-7; 8 bases line up with TRBD1. This CDR3 contains 14 residues. The germline CDR1 and CDR2 sequences are SGHDT and YYEEEE. The trim removed 1 base at V and 1 base at J, leaving 1 base unmatched. Here the CDR3 reads CASSLWTGSYEQYF. Here the CDR3 DNA reads TGTGCCAGCAGCTTGTGGACAGGGTCCTACGAGCAGTACTTC.

CDR3 loop: CASSPTGTETQYF. Written as DNA, the CDR3 is TGTGCCAGTAGTCCTACAGGGACCGAGACCCAGTACTTC. The chain has TRBV19 and TRBJ2-5; D is perhaps TRBD1 (6 bases). This CDR3 spans 13 amino acids. Trimming left V 5 bases short and J 5 bases short, with 12 bases between. CDR1 is LNHDA, CDR2 SQIVND, per germline (reference sequence).

This sequence joins TRBV5-1 and TRBJ2-3, with unresolved D. The CDR3 runs to 14 residues. V shed 6 bases and J shed 1 base, with 12 bases lying between them. CDR1 is SGHRS, CDR2 YFSETQ, per germline. CDR3 residues: CASTSVQGTDTQYF. CDR3 coding DNA: TGCGCCAGCACCTCTGTGCAGGGCACAGATACGCAGTATTTT.

This chain connects TRBV18 to TRBJ2-6, with D unclear. The CDR3 length is 21 residues. Germline CDR1 and CDR2: KGHSH and LQKENI. V lost 3 bases and J lost 1, with 25 bases in between. The CDR3 loop is CASSPNRILAASPSGANVLTF. CDR3 bases: TGTGCCAGCTCACCCAATCGGATCCTGGCAGCGAGCCCTTCTGGGGCCAACGTCCTGACTTTC.

V gene TRBV30 combines with J gene TRBJ2-7; D might be TRBD1 (7 bases). Trimming removed 3 bases at V and 1 base at J, with 16 bases between. The CDR3 extends over 15 amino acids. CDR1 is GTSNPN and CDR2 is SVGIG in the germline V gene (reference sequence). CDR3 protein: CAWSGQQGRSYEQYF. The CDR3 DNA follows: TGTGCCTGGAGCGGGCAACAGGGGAGGTCCTACGAGCAGTACTTC.

The chain combines TRBV7-2 with TRBJ1-5; D is undetermined. Looked up from germline, CDR1 is SGHTA and CDR2 is FQGNSA. V was trimmed by 5 bases and J by 5 bases, leaving 13 bases between them. This CDR3 contains 14 residues. CDR3 sequence: CASSKTRVDQPQHF. The CDR3 bases are TGTGCCAGCAGCAAGACAAGGGTAGATCAGCCCCAGCATTTT.